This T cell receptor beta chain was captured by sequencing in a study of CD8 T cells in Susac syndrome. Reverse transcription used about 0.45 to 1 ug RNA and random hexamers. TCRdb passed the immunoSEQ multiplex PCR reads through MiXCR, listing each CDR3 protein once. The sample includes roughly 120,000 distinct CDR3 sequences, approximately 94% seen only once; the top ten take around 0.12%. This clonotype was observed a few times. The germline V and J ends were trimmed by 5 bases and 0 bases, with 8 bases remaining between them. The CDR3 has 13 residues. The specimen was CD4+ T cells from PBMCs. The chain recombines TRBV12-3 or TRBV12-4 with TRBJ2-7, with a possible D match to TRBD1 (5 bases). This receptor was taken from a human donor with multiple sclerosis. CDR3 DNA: TGTGCCAGCAGTCTAGGGGCCTCCTACGAGCAGTACTTC. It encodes CASSLGASYEQYF.